Listed here are 25 T cell receptor beta chains from one sample, sequenced in a study of cytomegalovirus exposure and HLA in healthy donors. PCR amplification relied on 60 Vbeta primers (plus 13 Jbeta primers). The table came from immunoSEQ multiplex PCR; TCRdb's copy has only in-frame clones and leaves some out. Here the sample spans about 180,000 clones, 80% being singletons. Sequenced: PBMCs. Receptor source: a man aged 35 to 55 in good health and CMV-seronegative.

V and J are TRBV7-8 and TRBJ2-7, with 10 bases fitting TRBD1. The trim removed 5 bases at V and 0 bases at J, leaving 10 bases unmatched. The CDR3 consists of 17 residues. CDR1 is SGHVS and CDR2 is FQNEAQ in the germline V gene. In DNA, the CDR3 is TGTGCCAGCAGCAGCCGGGACAGGGGCCTGAGCTCCTACGAGCAGTACTTC. Translation gives CASSSRDRGLSSYEQYF.

This chain joins TRBV19 and TRBJ2-7, with D tentatively TRBD2 (5 bases). V dropped 5 bases and J dropped 3 bases, with 14 bases sitting between them. The CDR3 runs 14 residues. Germline CDR1 reads LNHDA; CDR2 reads SQIVND (reference sequence). DNA for the CDR3: TGTGCCAGTAGTTCCGCCGGACGGGGCTACGAGCAGTACTTC. This sequence encodes CASSSAGRGYEQYF.

This clone was counted between two and nine times. The gene calls are TRBV25-1 and TRBJ1-1; tentative D call: TRBD1 (5 bases). CDR3 size: 14 residues. The V end was cut by 3 bases, the J end by 10 bases, with 18 bases between. The germline V gene has CDR1 MGHDK and CDR2 SYGVNS. The CDR3 here is CASSDGTTASRAFF. As DNA, the CDR3 is TGTGCCAGCAGTGACGGGACTACCGCTTCGAGAGCTTTCTTT.

The chain has TRBV30 and TRBJ1-2; D gene uncertain. There are 10 residues in the CDR3. The germline CDR1 and CDR2 sequences are GTSNPN and SVGIG (reference sequence). V was cut by 5 bases and J by 6 bases, with 7 bases left in between. The CDR3 spells CAWFLDGYTF. Here the CDR3 DNA reads TGTGCCTGGTTTTTAGATGGCTACACCTTC.

V usage is TRBV5-1 and J usage is TRBJ2-1; 7 nucleotides line up with TRBD1. With 4 bases clipped from V and 7 bases from J, the junction kept 5 bases outside the gene matches. Germline V gene data show CDR1 as SGHRS and CDR2 as YFSETQ. The CDR3 contains 13 residues. CDR3 sequence (DNA): TGCGCCAGCAGCCCCACAGGGGAGAATGAGCAGTTCTTC. This sequence encodes CASSPTGENEQFF. Full variable domain (outside the CDR3, taken from reference TRBV5-1 and TRBJ2-1): KAGVTQTPRYLIKTRGQQVTLSCSPISGHRSVSWYQQTPGQGLQFLFEYFSETQRNKGNFPGRFSGRQFSNSRSEMNVSTLELGDSALYLCASSPTGENEQFFGPGTRLTVL.

A word on this clone: The sample contains more than one DNA sequence encoding this CDR3. The chain links TRBV7-9 to TRBJ1-2; TRBD1 matches at 9 bases. With V trimmed by 0 bases and J by 2 bases, 1 base remained unmatched. This CDR3 region has 15 residues. Germline V CDR1 and CDR2: SEHNR, FQNEAQ (reference sequence). In DNA form, the CDR3 reads TGTGCCAGCAGCTTAGCTGGGACAGGGAACTATGGCTACACCTTC. This gives the protein CASSLAGTGNYGYTF.

The V gene is TRBV4-1, the J gene TRBJ2-7; no reliable D call. This CDR3 has 14 residues. V was pared by 2 bases and J by 10 bases, with 18 bases between. The germline V gene has CDR1 MGHRA and CDR2 YSYEKL. DNA of the CDR3: TGCGCCAGCAGCCAACAACTATACACCCCGGATCAGTACTTC. It encodes CASSQQLYTPDQYF.

This chain joins TRBV5-1 and TRBJ2-5, with D uncertain. V was cut by 1 base and J by 4 bases, with 5 bases left in between. The CDR3 is made up of 12 amino acids. CDR1 is SGHRS, CDR2 YFSETQ, per germline. CDR3 region: CASSLTPETQYF. DNA of the CDR3: TGCGCCAGCAGCTTGACTCCAGAGACCCAGTACTTC.

In this sample, this clone turned up a few times. The chain employs TRBV19 and TRBJ1-4; TRBD1 agrees at 8 bases. CDR1 LNHDA and CDR2 SQIVND come from the germline V gene (reference sequence). The CDR3 runs 13 residues. V shed 6 bases, J shed 10 bases, and the junction held 7 bases outside the gene matches. For the CDR3, the DNA is TGTGCCAGTAGGGGACCGACAGGGGCAAAACTGTTTTTT. Translating gives CASRGPTGAKLFF.

The V and J genes are TRBV9 and TRBJ1-1; no reliable D call. Germline CDR1 is SGDLS and CDR2 is YYNGEE. The CDR3 loop spans 13 amino acids. V dropped 0 bases and J dropped 4 bases, with 7 bases sitting between them. The CDR3 loop reads CASSVETGTEAFF. CDR3 bases: TGTGCCAGCAGCGTAGAGACGGGCACTGAAGCTTTCTTT.

The chain employs TRBV27 and TRBJ2-7; D may be TRBD1 (6 bases). The germline CDR1 and CDR2 sequences are MNHEY and SMNVEV (reference sequence). The CDR3 has 15 amino acids. V lost 5 bases and J lost 2, with 16 bases in between. DNA of the CDR3: TGTGCCAGCAGTCCCTCTACAGGGAGTGCCTACGAGCAGTACTTC. Its protein product is CASSPSTGSAYEQYF.

The V call is TRBV4-3, the J call TRBJ1-4; the match to TRBD1 covers 8 bases. Germline trimming cut 3 bases from V and 6 bases from J; bases unmatched to any gene: 0. Germline CDR1 and CDR2: LGHNA and YSLEER. The CDR3 extends over 13 amino acids. In DNA form, the CDR3 reads TGCGCCAGCAGCCAGACAGGGGATGAAAAACTGTTTTTT. Its protein is CASSQTGDEKLFF.

The gene calls are TRBV4-1 and TRBJ2-7, with 7 bases that match TRBD2. After removal of 1 base from V and 3 bases from J, the junction contained 6 bases not matched to a gene. The germline V gene has CDR1 MGHRA and CDR2 YSYEKL. The CDR3 covers 15 residues. Written as DNA, the CDR3 is TGCGCCAGCAGCCAAGGGTCGGCGGGAGTCTACGAGCAGTACTTC. It encodes CASSQGSAGVYEQYF.

The chain has TRBV7-2 and TRBJ2-7; 9 positions match TRBD2. After removal of 2 bases from V and 3 bases from J, the junction contained 8 bases not matched to a gene. This CDR3 contains 16 residues. Per germline, CDR1 SGHTA and CDR2 FQGNSA. The CDR3 region has the DNA TGTGCCAGCAGCTTAAGGGCGGGAGGGGGACTCTACGAGCAGTACTTC. It translates to CASSLRAGGGLYEQYF.

The chain recombines TRBV7-9 with TRBJ2-5, with no clear D. This CDR3 is 14 amino acids long. V was cut by 5 bases and J by 2 bases, with 12 bases left in between. Germline values: CDR1 SEHNR, CDR2 FQNEAQ (reference sequence). The CDR3, as DNA: TGTGCCAGCAGCCCGATGGCCTCACAAGAGACCCAGTACTTC. Amino acid sequence: CASSPMASQETQYF.

This clone occurred a few times. This chain joins TRBV27 and TRBJ2-7; 7 bases align to TRBD1. Germline CDR1 is MNHEY and CDR2 is SMNVEV (reference sequence). J was trimmed by 1 base and V by 0 bases; bases with no gene match: 3. The CDR3 sequence is 15 residues long. Written as DNA, the CDR3 is TGTGCCAGCAGTTTATCGAGGACAGGTTCCTACGAGCAGTACTTC. Protein sequence: CASSLSRTGSYEQYF.

The V gene is TRBV30, the J gene TRBJ2-1, with D uncertain. Between the trimmed V and J ends, which lost 5 bases and 4 bases, there was a span of 9 bases. Germline V gives CDR1 GTSNPN, CDR2 SVGIG (reference sequence). The CDR3 is 12 amino acids. The CDR3 DNA reads TGTGCCTGGGCTCGGTCGTACAATGAGCAGTTCTTC. Protein: CAWARSYNEQFF. The variable domain in full, completed from reference TRBV30 and TRBJ2-1, reads SQTIHQWPATLVQPVGSPLSLECTVEGTSNPNLYWYRQAAGRGLQLLFYSVGIGQISSEVPQNLSASRPQDRQFILSSKKLLLSDSGFYLCAWARSYNEQFFGPGTRLTVL.

The chain employs TRBV5-8 and TRBJ1-3; D possibly corresponds to TRBD1 (5 bases). The V and J ends lost 4 bases and 0 bases respectively, with 14 bases between them. The CDR3 loop spans 16 amino acids. Per germline, CDR1 SGHTS and CDR2 YDEGEE. CDR3 sequence: CASSTRRGSSGNTIYF. The CDR3 DNA follows: TGTGCCAGCAGCACGCGGCGGGGGTCCTCTGGAAACACCATATATTTT.

This clone was seen more than once but under ten times. The chain has TRBV6-1 and TRBJ2-7, with 9 bases identical to TRBD1. The length of the CDR3 is 15 residues. The V segment lost 3 bases and the J segment 1 base; nucleotides outside the gene matches: 4. Germline V lookup: CDR1 MNHNS, CDR2 SASEGT. The CDR3 region has the DNA TGTGCCAGCAGTGAGGACAGGGGCCCTTCCTACGAGCAGTACTTC. This encodes CASSEDRGPSYEQYF.

The V and J genes are TRBV18 and TRBJ2-7, with a possible D match to TRBD2 (6 bases). The V gene lost 3 bases and the J gene lost 1 base, with 19 bases spanning the gap. The CDR3 has 17 amino acids. Germline CDR1 KGHSH, CDR2 LQKENI. The DNA for the CDR3 is TGTGCCAGCTCACCCACGCAGCGGGTCGCCTATTCCTACGAGCAGTACTTC. Its translation: CASSPTQRVAYSYEQYF.

The chain employs TRBV19 and TRBJ2-7; no definite D call. The CDR3 extends over 12 amino acids. Germline V gene data show CDR1 as LNHDA and CDR2 as SQIVND (reference sequence). Trimming removed 4 bases at V and 2 bases at J, with 6 bases between. The CDR3 DNA follows: TGTGCCAGTAGTAACGCAGCCTACGAGCAGTACTTC. Encoded protein: CASSNAAYEQYF.

In DNA form, the CDR3 reads TGCGCCAGCAGCCAAGCTCTAAGCCAGACCCAGTACTTC. Translating gives CASSQALSQTQYF. The rearrangement links TRBV4-3 to TRBJ2-5; D uncertain. Trimming removed 1 base at V and 6 bases at J, with 9 bases between. This CDR3 has 13 amino acids. Germline CDR1 is LGHNA and CDR2 is YSLEER.

V is TRBV18 and J is TRBJ2-7; 8 bases are shared with TRBD1. The V gene end was trimmed by 2 bases and the J gene end by 5 bases; junction bases not matched to a gene: 2. This CDR3 comprises 13 residues. Germline V gene sequence: CDR1 KGHSH, CDR2 LQKENI. The CDR3 coding sequence is TGTGCCAGCTCACCAGGACAGGGAAACGAGCAGTACTTC. This encodes CASSPGQGNEQYF.

The chain carries TRBV11-2 and TRBJ1-2, with D possibly TRBD1 on 5 matching bases. The CDR3 extends over 13 amino acids. Germline CDR1 is SGHAT and CDR2 is FQNNGV. V was trimmed by 1 base and J by 5 bases, leaving 8 bases between them. The CDR3 reads CASSLVGHYGYTF. In nucleotides, the CDR3 is TGTGCCAGCAGCTTAGTGGGGCATTATGGCTACACCTTC.

The chain joins TRBV21-1 to TRBJ2-7; the table's D call of TRBD2 was not tested on the DNA. TRBV21-1 is described as a pseudogene. The CDR3 contains 16 residues. The CDR3 DNA follows: TGTGCCAGCAGCCCCGACCAGTGGAGCCCTACGGCCGAGCAGTACTTC. It codes for CASSPDQWSPTAEQYF.